This T cell receptor (beta chain) was recorded in a study of beta chain features in type 1 diabetes. Staining for CD45RO/CCR7/CD25/CD127/CD95/CD27 allowed sorting of CD4+ naive, central memory, regulatory and stem cell-like memory cells. To note about this clone: What it binds is not known.

The investigators reverse transcribed all of the isolated RNA, so they sequenced expressed TCRB transcripts. Sequenced by immunoSEQ multiplex PCR; TCRdb stores in-frame clones only, minus some. In the table there are some 100,000 clones, around 40% of which are singletons. Whole-study findings and limits: Type 1 diabetes patients had TCRB CDR3s that were shorter (moderately but significantly so) in all four CD4+ subsets. In comparison with healthy donors, patients had naive, central memory and Treg TCRB repertoires that appeared more similar.

Germline V CDR1 and CDR2: SEHNR, FQNEAQ (reference sequence). V lost 1 base and J lost 0, with 4 bases in between. This CDR3 comprises 14 residues. Sample: stem cell memory CD4+ T cells from blood. The origin of this receptor is a woman aged 18-29 years in good health. V is TRBV7-9 and J is TRBJ1-3, with D unresolved. This CDR3 reads CASSLDSSGNTIYF. CDR3 nucleotides: TGTGCCAGCAGCTTAGACAGCTCTGGAAACACCATATATTTT.